This TCR beta chain came from a study of T cells in Graves' hyperthyroidism and ophthalmopathy. What was amplified from RNA transcripts were TCR beta CDR3 regions. When the TCR CDR3 underwent first-round RT-PCR, the HTBI primer set was used. TCRdb reprocessed the multiplex PCR reads with MiXCR, giving one entry per CDR3 protein. The table lists around 450,000 distinct CDR3 sequences, more than 15% of them singletons. The CDR3 is 15 residues long. V dropped 5 bases and J dropped 5; count of bases not matched to a gene: 10. Germline V gene sequence: CDR1 MNHEY, CDR2 SMNVEV (reference sequence). Ten or more counts support this clonotype.

The sequenced material came from blood. The V and J genes are TRBV27 and TRBJ2-7; 9 bases match TRBD2. The origin of this receptor is a woman in her late teens or twenties with Graves' hyperthyroidism. The CDR3 coding sequence is TGTGCCAGCAGTCCCCTTAGCGGGGGTTCCCACGAGCAGTACTTC. The encoded protein is CASSPLSGGSHEQYF.